This T cell receptor (beta chain) was sequenced for a study of control samples from healthy donors and cancer patients. Sequencing used immunoSEQ multiplex PCR; TCRdb keeps in-frame clones, though not all of them. The profile shows 130,000 or so clones, 94% of them singletons. V was pared by 6 bases and J by 0 bases, with 5 bases of the junction left unmatched. The CDR3 sequence is 15 residues long. Germline V gives CDR1 MNHEY, CDR2 SMNVEV (reference sequence). The V call is TRBV27, the J call TRBJ2-1; 7 bases are shared with TRBD1. The receptor's source is a man aged 40-49 years in good health. Sample: blood. CDR3 nucleotides: TGTGCCAGCAGCCACAGGGGTAGCTCCTACAATGAGCAGTTCTTC. Amino acid sequence: CASSHRGSSYNEQFF.